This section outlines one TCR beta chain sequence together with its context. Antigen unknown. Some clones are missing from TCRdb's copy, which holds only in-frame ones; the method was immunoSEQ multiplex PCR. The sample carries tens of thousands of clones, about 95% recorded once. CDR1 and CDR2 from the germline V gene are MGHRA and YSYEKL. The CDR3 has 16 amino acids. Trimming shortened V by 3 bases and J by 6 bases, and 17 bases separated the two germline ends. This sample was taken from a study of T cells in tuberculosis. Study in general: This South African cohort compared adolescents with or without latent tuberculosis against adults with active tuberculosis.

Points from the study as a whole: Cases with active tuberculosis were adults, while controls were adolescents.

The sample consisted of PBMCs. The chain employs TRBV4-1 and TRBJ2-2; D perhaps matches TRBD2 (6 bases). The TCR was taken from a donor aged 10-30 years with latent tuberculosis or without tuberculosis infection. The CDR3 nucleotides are TGCGCCAGCAGCCAGACCCCCCCGGGGGTTCCCGGGGAGCTGTTTTTT. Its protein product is CASSQTPPGVPGELFF.